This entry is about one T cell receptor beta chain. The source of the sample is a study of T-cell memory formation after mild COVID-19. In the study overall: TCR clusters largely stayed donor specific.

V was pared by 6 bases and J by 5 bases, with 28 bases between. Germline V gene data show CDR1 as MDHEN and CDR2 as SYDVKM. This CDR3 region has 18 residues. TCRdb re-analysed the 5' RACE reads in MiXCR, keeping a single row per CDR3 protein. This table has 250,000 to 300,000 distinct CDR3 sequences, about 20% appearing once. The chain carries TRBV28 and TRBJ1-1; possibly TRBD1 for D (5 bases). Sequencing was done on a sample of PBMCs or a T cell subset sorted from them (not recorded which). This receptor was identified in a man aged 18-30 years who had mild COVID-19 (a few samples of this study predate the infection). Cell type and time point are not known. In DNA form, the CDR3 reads TGTGCCAGCAGCACCTCGGGGGGTCTTACCCCTTTTGGGACTGAAGCTTTCTTT. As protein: CASSTSGGLTPFGTEAFF.